A selection of T cell receptor beta chains follows, all from one sample in a study of blood T cell repertoires in COVID-19. Sequencing was performed with immunoSEQ multiplex PCR; in TCRdb, only in-frame clones are kept and a portion is missing. The profile covers approximately 200,000 clones, with about 88% appearing a single time and around 2% taken by the ten largest. The source material was PBMCs or T cells enriched from blood (not recorded which). The receptors stem from a woman aged 40 to 50 with acute COVID-19. CDR3s include the opening cysteine and the closing phenylalanine or tryptophan. D genes are given only for firm matches. A clone size is listed for some rows: how often the clone was seen (once, few, many), or a class if it is expanded.

j_call clone_size d_call v_call cdr3_aa cdr3_nt
TRBJ2-7 . TRBD2 TRBV10-3 CAISDFLAGAYLSYEQYF TGTGCCATCAGTGATTTCCTAGCGGGGGCTTACCTCTCCTACGAGCAGTACTTC
TRBJ2-3 . . TRBV7-9 CASSLERTDTQYF TGTGCCAGCAGCTTAGAGCGCACAGATACGCAGTATTTT
TRBJ1-1 . . TRBV9 CASSQRGGSTEAFF TGTGCCAGCAGCCAACGGGGGGGTTCCACTGAAGCTTTCTTT
TRBJ1-5 . TRBD1 TRBV7-9 CASSMTGGNQPQHF TGTGCCAGCAGCATGACAGGGGGCAATCAGCCCCAGCATTTT
TRBJ2-2 . . TRBV5-1 CASSLATRGGELFF TGCGCCAGCAGCTTGGCCACAAGAGGCGGGGAGCTGTTTTTT
TRBJ1-4 . . TRBV4-1 CASSQPGTSTNEKLFF TGCGCCAGCAGCCAACCCGGGACTTCAACTAATGAAAAACTGTTTTTT
TRBJ1-2 . . TRBV3-1/TRBV3-2 CASSQAYTSGYTF TGTGCCAGCAGCCAAGCCTACACTAGTGGCTACACCTTC
TRBJ1-1 . TRBD1 TRBV5-3 CARSSGGGLNTEAFF TGTGCCAGAAGCTCAGGGGGCGGATTGAACACTGAAGCTTTCTTT
TRBJ2-3 . . TRBV6-2/TRBV6-3 CASSHNGRVYSTDTQYF TGTGCCAGCAGTCACAATGGCAGGGTGTATAGCACAGATACGCAGTATTTT
TRBJ2-5 . . TRBV20-1 CSARVQETQYF TGCAGTGCTAGAGTACAAGAGACCCAGTACTTC
TRBJ1-1 . . TRBV30 CAWTFPGGNTEAFF TGTGCCTGGACTTTCCCCGGAGGAAACACTGAAGCTTTCTTT
TRBJ1-3 . TRBD1 TRBV2 CASSRQGLSSGNTIYF TGTGCCAGCAGCCGACAGGGACTGAGCTCTGGAAACACCATATATTTT
TRBJ1-2 . . TRBV2 CASRAPSGRYTF TGTGCCAGCAGAGCGCCGAGTGGTCGCTACACCTTC
TRBJ2-3 . TRBD2 TRBV12-5 CASGLVRGLNTDTQYF TGTGCTAGTGGTTTGGTACGGGGACTAAACACAGATACGCAGTATTTT
TRBJ1-1 . TRBD1 TRBV11-2 CASSFTGEAEAFF TGTGCCAGCAGCTTTACAGGGGAAGCTGAAGCTTTCTTT
TRBJ2-2 . . TRBV2 CASWPGDWANTGELFF TGTGCCAGCTGGCCGGGAGACTGGGCGAACACCGGGGAGCTGTTTTTT
TRBJ2-5 . TRBD1 TRBV5-1 CASSYGQGDAEETQYF TGCGCCAGCAGCTATGGACAGGGTGACGCAGAAGAGACCCAGTACTTC
TRBJ2-3 . TRBD2 TRBV7-7 CASRRGDRGGAGADTQYF TGTGCCAGCCGCAGGGGGGACCGCGGGGGGGCCGGAGCAGATACGCAGTATTTT
TRBJ1-5 once TRBD1 TRBV30 CAFNRGGNQPQHF TGTGCCTTCAACAGGGGTGGCAATCAGCCCCAGCATTTT
TRBJ1-2 once . TRBV5-1 CASSLVTNYGYTF TGCGCCAGCAGCTTGGTCACTAACTATGGCTACACCTTC
TRBJ1-5 . . TRBV7-9 CASSPGFNQPQHF TGTGCCAGCAGCCCAGGGTTCAATCAGCCCCAGCATTTT
TRBJ1-5 . . TRBV27 CASSLDRSSNQPQHF TGTGCCAGCAGTTTAGACAGGTCTTCAAATCAGCCCCAGCATTTT